The next 24 T cell receptor beta chains were all read from a single sample in a study of blood T cell repertoires in COVID-19 (dated by TCRdb to about 2020). Library creation used the immunoSEQ multiplex PCR assay. Here the immuneACCESS table is served through TCRdb, limited to in-frame sequences with V and J called. Missing clones are a known gap in these copies; in checked studies unresolved V genes cover under half, and the rest lacks a known reason. The sample contains 95,000 to 150,000 clones, under 90% of them found a single time. More than 4.5% of the sample comes from the top ten. Material: peripheral blood. Receptors originate from a woman in her sixties or seventies with acute or convalescent COVID-19.

This chain uses TRBV7-8 with TRBJ1-1; D unresolved. V gave up 1 base and J gave up 3 bases, with 6 bases separating them. The CDR3 has 13 residues. The germline V gene encodes CDR1 SGHVS and CDR2 FQNEAQ. CDR3 in DNA: TGTGCCAGCAGCTTAGGGGCACACACTGAAGCTTTCTTT. Translated, it gives CASSLGAHTEAFF.

The chain is built from TRBV5-6 and TRBJ1-4; unclear D gene. Trimming took off 4 bases at V and 3 bases at J, with 16 bases between the two ends. This CDR3 contains 16 residues. From germline, CDR1 is SGHDT and CDR2 YYEEEE. CDR3 DNA sequence: TGTGCCAGCAGCCTGCGCGGGATTATGGCTAATGAAAAACTGTTTTTT. It specifies CASSLRGIMANEKLFF.

The chain couples TRBV7-2 to TRBJ1-1, with D unresolved. Germline loops: CDR1 SGHTA, CDR2 FQGNSA. The CDR3 extends over 11 amino acids. Between the trimmed V and J ends, which lost 4 bases and 3 bases, there was a span of 3 bases. DNA for the CDR3: TGTGCCAGCAGCTCATACACTGAAGCTTTCTTT. It is translated as CASSSYTEAFF.

This clone is a singleton in its sample. The V call is TRBV2, the J call TRBJ1-1; D might be TRBD1 (6 bases). Trimming cost V 4 bases and J 3 bases, with 9 bases left between them. From germline, CDR1 is SNHLY and CDR2 FYNNEI. This CDR3 has 13 residues. CDR3 region: CASSVRQDTEAFF. CDR3 coding DNA: TGTGCCAGCAGTGTCCGACAGGACACTGAAGCTTTCTTT.

J is TRBJ2-1 and V is TRBV24-1; TRBD1 matches 7 bases. The CDR3 has 15 amino acids. Germline CDR1 is KGHDR and CDR2 is SFDVKD. V trimming: 3 bases; J trimming: 4 bases; junction bases outside the gene matches: 5. The CDR3: CATSDVTGNYNEQFF. The CDR3 coding sequence is TGTGCCACCAGTGATGTGACAGGGAATTACAATGAGCAGTTCTTC.

The chain uses TRBV19 and TRBJ2-7, with TRBD1 matching over 11 bases. This CDR3 comprises 16 residues. The J segment lost 6 bases and the V segment lost 5 bases, leaving 12 bases of the junction unmatched. Germline loops: CDR1 LNHDA, CDR2 SQIVND (reference sequence). CDR3 nucleotides: TGTGCCAGTAGTCCTACCTGGGACAGGGGGTCTGTCGAGCAGTACTTC. This translates into CASSPTWDRGSVEQYF.

For the CDR3, the DNA is TGTGCCAGCAGTCAATTGCCCCGGGACATCTACCATCCTAATGAAAAACTGTTTTTT. Its protein product is CASSQLPRDIYHPNEKLFF. The chain joins TRBV27 to TRBJ1-4, with D possibly matching TRBD1 (6 bases). Germline V gene lookup returns CDR1 MNHEY and CDR2 SMNVEV (reference sequence). The CDR3 spans 19 residues. The ends were cut back, 5 bases at V and 3 bases at J, with 25 bases in the middle.

This clone was found a few times. The gene calls are TRBV7-2 and TRBJ1-5; no firm D call. This CDR3 region has 15 residues. Germline assignment: CDR1 SGHTA and CDR2 FQGNSA. V dropped 5 bases and J dropped 2 bases, with 13 bases sitting between them. CDR3 sequence (DNA): TGTGCCAGCAGCCCCGCGGGCTGGGGCAATCAGCCCCAGCATTTT. This sequence encodes CASSPAGWGNQPQHF.

This clone appeared a few times. Other DNA sequences in this sample translate to the same CDR3. The chain joins TRBV5-1 to TRBJ2-3; 7 positions agree with TRBD2. The CDR3 extends over 16 amino acids. Per germline, CDR1 SGHRS and CDR2 YFSETQ. J was trimmed by 2 bases and V by 0 bases; bases with no gene match: 6. The CDR3 region has the DNA TGCGCCAGCAGCTTGGGGTCTAGCGGAGTCACAGATACGCAGTATTTT. It is translated as CASSLGSSGVTDTQYF.

This clone was recorded a few times. This sequence joins TRBV19 and TRBJ1-5; TRBD1 might be the D (5 bases). Germline V gene lookup returns CDR1 LNHDA and CDR2 SQIVND (reference sequence). This CDR3 is built from 16 residues. V lost 3 bases to trimming and J lost 5 bases, with 17 bases between them. The CDR3 DNA reads as TGTGCCAGTAGTATGATGGGCAGGGCCCGCCATCAGCCCCAGCATTTT. Translated, it gives CASSMMGRARHQPQHF. The full variable domain, in which reference TRBV19 and TRBJ1-5 provide the parts outside the CDR3, is DGGITQSPKYLFRKEGQNVTLSCEQNLNHDAMYWYRQDPGQGLRLIYYSQIVNDFQKGDIAEGYSVSREKKESFPLTVTSAQKNPTAFYLCASSMMGRARHQPQHFGDGTRLSIL.

The chain has TRBV2 and TRBJ1-2, with 10 bases identical to TRBD1. The germline V gene has CDR1 SNHLY and CDR2 FYNNEI. This CDR3 has 15 amino acids. After removal of 6 bases from V and 4 bases from J, the junction contained 8 bases not matched to a gene. Written as DNA, the CDR3 is TGTGCCAGCAGACCCGACAGGGGGCTAGGCTATGGCTACACCTTC. This gives the protein CASRPDRGLGYGYTF.

The count of this clone is one. This chain uses TRBV6-6 with TRBJ2-5; 11 nucleotides line up with TRBD2. This CDR3 is built from 16 residues. Germline assignment: CDR1 MNHNY and CDR2 SVGAGI (reference sequence). V lost 4 bases and J lost 3; bases outside the gene matches: 7. CDR3 nucleotides: TGTGCCAGCAGTTTAGCGGGGGGGCCGATTAAAGAGACCCAGTACTTC. Protein sequence: CASSLAGGPIKETQYF.

This chain joins TRBV3-1 (or the pseudogene TRBV3-2) and TRBJ2-7, with a weak D call TRBD1 (5 bases). CDR1 and CDR2 (germline): LGHDT, YNNKEL (reference sequence). Trimming removed 6 bases from V and 2 bases from J, with 17 bases in between. This CDR3 region has 15 residues. CDR3 bases: TGTGCCAGCAGTCGAAGCAAGACAGCGACCTACGAGCAGTACGTC. Translated: CASSRSKTATYEQYV.

The V call is TRBV18, the J call TRBJ2-4; 10 bases map to TRBD1. The V gene end was trimmed by 0 bases and the J gene end by 0 bases; junction bases not matched to a gene: 5. Germline V CDR1 and CDR2: KGHSH, LQKENI. This CDR3 is 18 amino acids long. CDR3 bases: TGTGCCAGCTCACCACCCGGGACAGGGGTCTTAGCCAAAAACATTCAGTACTTC. Its protein is CASSPPGTGVLAKNIQYF.

V and J are TRBV3-1 (or the pseudogene TRBV3-2) and TRBJ1-1; 10 bases map to TRBD1. Germline-derived CDR1 and CDR2 are LGHDT and YNNKEL (reference sequence). The CDR3 length is 14 residues. The V and J ends lost 6 bases and 1 base, in that order; junction bases with no gene match: 2. The CDR3 spells CASRGTGANTEAFF. The CDR3 nucleotides are TGTGCCAGCAGGGGGACAGGGGCGAACACTGAAGCTTTCTTT.

DNA for the CDR3: TGTGCCAGCAGCCGACAGGGGGCGGGGGATGAAAAACTGTTTTTT. Translated: CASSRQGAGDEKLFF. V gene TRBV6-5 combines with J gene TRBJ1-4; TRBD1 aligns across 10 bases. The CDR3 totals 15 residues. In germline, CDR1 is MNHEY, CDR2 SVGAGI. After removal of 6 bases from V and 6 bases from J, the junction contained 7 bases not matched to a gene.

The chain uses TRBV2 and TRBJ1-1; 8 nucleotides align to TRBD1. Germline V gives CDR1 SNHLY, CDR2 FYNNEI. The length of the CDR3 is 12 residues. V lost 11 bases, J lost 3 bases, and 5 bases stayed unmatched. CDR3 DNA sequence: TGTGCCGGACAGGGTTTCGACACTGAAGCTTTCTTT. Its protein is CAGQGFDTEAFF.

V and J are TRBV7-2 and TRBJ1-1; maybe TRBD1 (6 bases). The CDR3 spans 14 residues. CDR1 SGHTA and CDR2 FQGNSA come from the germline V gene. V was cut by 6 bases and J by 1 base, with 12 bases left in between. The DNA of the CDR3 is TGTGCCAGCAGTGAGGGACACGCGAACACTGAAGCTTTCTTT. Protein: CASSEGHANTEAFF.

V gene TRBV5-4 combines with J gene TRBJ1-2; tentatively, D is TRBD1 (6 bases). The germline V gene encodes CDR1 SGHNT and CDR2 YYREEE (reference sequence). V dropped 4 bases and J dropped 2 bases, with 12 bases sitting between them. This CDR3 region has 14 residues. This CDR3 reads CASSLPGQNYGYTF. CDR3 coding DNA: TGTGCCAGCAGCCTTCCAGGACAGAACTATGGCTACACCTTC.

The rearrangement uses TRBV6-1 and TRBJ1-3; 9 nucleotides agree with TRBD1. CDR1 and CDR2 from the germline V gene are MNHNS and SASEGT. The CDR3 is 16 amino acids. Trimming at V came to 2 bases and at J to 3 bases, leaving 5 bases not matched to a gene. As DNA, the CDR3 is TGTGCCAGCAGTGAAAGGGACAGGGAGAGTGGAAACACCATATATTTT. Its protein product is CASSERDRESGNTIYF.

V is TRBV29-1 and J is TRBJ2-7, with 8 bases lining up with TRBD1. Germline lookup yields CDR1 SQVTM and CDR2 ANQGSEA. Trimming took 6 bases from V and 7 from J; bases not matched to a gene: 5. This CDR3 contains 11 residues. The CDR3 nucleotides are TGCAGCGTCAGACAGGGGTGGGAGCAGTACTTC. This codes for CSVRQGWEQYF.

The chain couples TRBV7-9 to TRBJ2-7, with 12 positions matching TRBD2. Germline V gene data show CDR1 as SEHNR and CDR2 as FQNEAQ (reference sequence). There are 16 residues in the CDR3. J was trimmed by 4 bases and V by 7 bases; bases with no gene match: 11. The CDR3 nucleotides are TGTGCCAGCAACCCTTTTCTAGCGGGGGGGGTGTACGAGCAGTACGTC. As protein: CASNPFLAGGVYEQYV.

This sequence joins TRBV7-9 and TRBJ1-4, with a tentative D call TRBD1 (6 bases). V shed 2 bases and J shed 6 bases, with 10 bases lying between them. Germline V gives CDR1 SEHNR, CDR2 FQNEAQ (reference sequence). The CDR3 is 14 residues long. The CDR3 spells CASSLRGAHEKLFF. The CDR3 DNA reads as TGTGCCAGCAGCTTACGGGGGGCGCATGAAAAACTGTTTTTT.

The V and J genes are TRBV2 and TRBJ2-7; 8 positions match TRBD1. V was clipped by 6 bases and J by 7 bases; unmatched bases: 2. The CDR3 spans 11 residues. Germline CDR1 is SNHLY and CDR2 is FYNNEI. The CDR3 DNA sequence: TGTGCCAGCAGACAGGGGGGTGAGCAGTACTTC. The encoded protein is CASRQGGEQYF.